This T cell receptor (beta chain) came from a study of blood T cell repertoires in COVID-19 (dated by TCRdb to 2020 to 2022). Some background on the complete study: Collaborator samples came from the United States, Italy and Spain and covered acute and convalescent phases of COVID-19. Deeply sampled blood TCRbeta repertoires from subjects exposed to, actively infected with, or recovered from COVID-19 were included in the dataset. The repertoires were made available in a free public database intended to serve as a resource for research on the immune response to SARS-CoV-2. HLA class I and class II types, where available, came from metadata supplied by the sample provider rather than from assay-based typing. The material from the prospective study consisted of cDNA or gDNA derived from T cells, B-cell-depleted T cells, or PBMCs. The samples were drawn from two sources: the first 160 participants of the ongoing ImmuneRACE study, and fewer than 1,500 subjects contributed by 6 global collaborators. A de-identified subject ID, COVID-19 status, age in years and sex were almost always included in the sample metadata.

This clone was observed a single time. The antigen this receptor binds is unknown. The record has no base qualities; no much larger clone is one base away. In the prospective study, participants were roughly 18 to 95 years old, resided in 24 geographic areas of the United States, and were enrolled through a virtual design. In the prospective study, participants were assigned to cohorts based on the clinical history participants reported in a screening survey and a study questionnaire. For ImmuneRACE Cohort 3, a participant was defined as recovered based on two consecutive negative NP/OP PCR tests, clearance by a healthcare professional, or resolution of symptoms. In the prospective study, mobile phlebotomists collected whole blood, serum and a nasopharyngeal or oropharyngeal swab from each participant. Over a roughly 2-month period, participants in the prospective study had the option of providing additional blood draws and questionnaires. Blood samples from the prospective study were shipped frozen or at room temperature prior to DNA extraction.

Summary of the overall study and its limitations: The amount of clinical and demographic metadata varied by source and participant and was provided uncurated.

TCRbeta CDR3 regions were amplified from genomic DNA by means of the immunoSEQ Assay, a bias-controlled multiplex PCR. As for the original processing: Nucleated cell counts per sample were estimated from amplification of reference gene primers within the assay. To quantify the absolute abundance of each unique TCRbeta CDR3 rearrangement, sequence reads were collapsed and filtered. For each sample, productive Simpson clonality was calculated by taking the square root of Simpson's diversity index across productive rearrangements. This is the immuneACCESS table as TCRdb keeps it, with only in-frame sequences that have V and J called. A part of the clones is gone; compared with another copy, unresolved V genes explain less than half, and the rest is unexplained. V, J and clone size were drawn from that table, and D and trimming were deduced from the DNA. This sample gives roughly 150,000 clones in total; roughly 80% of them show up just once. 6.2% of the sample is in the top ten clones.

This clonotype originated in a woman aged 40 to 55 who had recovered from COVID-19. Sample: PBMCs or T cells enriched from blood (not recorded which).

The sequence in DNA is TGTGCCAGCAGCTTGCAGGGAGGGCAAGAGACCCAGTACTTC. It is translated as CASSLQGGQETQYF. The V gene is TRBV5-4 and the J gene is TRBJ2-5, and 7 junction bases match TRBD2. CDR1 and CDR2 are read off the germline V gene (reference sequence) as SGHNT and YYREEE. From cysteine to phenylalanine, the CDR3 is 14 amino acids long. The entry retains the CDR3 DNA only, 42 bases that are in frame from base 1. From V the trimming removes 1 base and from J it removes 2 bases, while the gene matches leave 2 bases of the junction unaccounted for.